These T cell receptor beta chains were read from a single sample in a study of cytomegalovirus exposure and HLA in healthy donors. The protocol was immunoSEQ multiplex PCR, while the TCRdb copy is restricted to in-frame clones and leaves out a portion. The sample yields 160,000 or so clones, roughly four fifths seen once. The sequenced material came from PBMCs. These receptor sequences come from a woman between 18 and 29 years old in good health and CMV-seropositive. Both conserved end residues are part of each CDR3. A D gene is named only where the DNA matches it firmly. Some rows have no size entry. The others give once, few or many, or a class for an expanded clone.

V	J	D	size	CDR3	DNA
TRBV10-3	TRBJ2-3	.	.	CAIMGEGGADTQYF	TGTGCCATCATGGGCGAGGGCGGAGCAGATACGCAGTATTTT
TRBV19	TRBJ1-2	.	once	CASSMGGAINHGYTF	TGTGCCAGTAGTATGGGTGGGGCCATAAACCATGGCTACACCTTC
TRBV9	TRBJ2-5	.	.	CASSVSGLGETQYF	TGTGCCAGCAGCGTATCAGGGTTAGGCGAGACCCAGTACTTC
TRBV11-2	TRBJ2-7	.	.	CASSFRQSPTYEQYF	TGTGCCAGCAGCTTCCGACAGAGCCCCACCTACGAGCAGTACTTC
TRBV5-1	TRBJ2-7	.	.	CASSSLQQGSYEQYF	TGCGCCAGCAGCAGCCTGCAACAGGGTAGCTACGAGCAGTACTTC
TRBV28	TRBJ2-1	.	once	CASSLSGVREQQFF	TGTGCCAGCAGTTTGAGTGGAGTAAGGGAGCAGCAGTTCTTC
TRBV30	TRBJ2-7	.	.	CAWSVWGVVTEQYF	TGTGCCTGGAGTGTATGGGGGGTGGTGACCGAGCAGTACTTC
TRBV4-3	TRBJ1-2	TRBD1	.	CASSQDLWDRGSYTF	TGCGCCAGCAGCCAAGATCTCTGGGACAGGGGCAGCTACACCTTC
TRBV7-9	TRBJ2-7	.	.	CASSLARLASEQYF	TGTGCCAGCAGCTTAGCGAGGTTGGCATCCGAGCAGTACTTC
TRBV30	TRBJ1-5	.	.	CAWSVLGGLSNQPQHF	TGTGCCTGGAGTGTACTGGGGGGTCTTAGCAATCAGCCCCAGCATTTT
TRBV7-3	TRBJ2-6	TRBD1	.	CASSSGQGGGGANVLTF	TGTGCCAGCAGCTCCGGACAGGGTGGGGGTGGGGCCAACGTCCTGACTTTC
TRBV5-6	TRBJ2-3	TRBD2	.	CASSLGLAETDTQYF	TGTGCCAGCAGCTTGGGACTAGCGGAAACAGATACGCAGTATTTT
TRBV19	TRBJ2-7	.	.	CASKVSAGAAYEQYF	TGTGCCAGTAAGGTCTCGGCGGGGGCCGCCTACGAGCAGTACTTC
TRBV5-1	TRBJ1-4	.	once	CASSLRQGPTNEKLFF	TGCGCCAGCAGCTTGCGTCAGGGTCCAACTAATGAAAAACTGTTTTTT
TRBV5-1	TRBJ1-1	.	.	CASSFWGAEAEAFF	TGCGCCAGCAGTTTCTGGGGCGCGGAAGCTGAAGCTTTCTTT
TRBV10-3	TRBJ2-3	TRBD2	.	CAIALAGKSDTQYF	TGTGCCATCGCCCTAGCGGGGAAATCAGATACGCAGTATTTT
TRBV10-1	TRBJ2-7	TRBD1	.	CASSDLDRDEQYF	TGCGCCAGCAGTGACTTGGACAGGGACGAGCAGTACTTC
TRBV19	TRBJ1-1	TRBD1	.	CASSLHRGAMNTEAFF	TGTGCCAGTAGTCTCCACAGGGGGGCTATGAACACTGAAGCTTTCTTT
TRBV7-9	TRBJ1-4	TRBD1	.	CASSGPGQGAYKLFF	TGTGCCAGCAGCGGGCCGGGACAGGGGGCGTATAAACTGTTTTTT
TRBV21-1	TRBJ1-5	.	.	CASSEQGGNQPQHF	TGTGCCAGCAGCGAACAGGGTGGCAATCAGCCCCAGCATTTT
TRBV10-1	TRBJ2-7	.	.	CASDSTRGTKSYEQYF	TGCGCCAGCGATTCAACCCGCGGGACGAAGAGCTACGAGCAGTACTTC
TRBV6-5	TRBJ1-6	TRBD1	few	CASSTGTELSPLHF	TGTGCCAGCAGTACCGGGACAGAACTTTCACCCCTCCACTTT
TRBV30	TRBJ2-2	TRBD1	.	CAWSTTGDGELFF	TGTGCCTGGAGCACGACAGGGGACGGGGAGCTGTTTTTT
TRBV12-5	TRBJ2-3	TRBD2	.	CASTVGTSGGKDTQYF	TGTGCTAGTACCGTCGGGACTAGCGGGGGCAAAGATACGCAGTATTTT
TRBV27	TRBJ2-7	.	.	CASSSGTSVYEQYF	TGTGCCAGCAGTTCCGGGACATCGGTTTACGAGCAGTACTTC
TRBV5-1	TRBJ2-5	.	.	CASSRGTTGQETQYF	TGCGCCAGCAGCCGAGGTACAACAGGGCAAGAGACCCAGTACTTC
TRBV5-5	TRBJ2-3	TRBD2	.	CASSFGLASTDTQYF	TGTGCCAGCAGCTTCGGACTAGCGAGCACAGATACGCAGTATTTT
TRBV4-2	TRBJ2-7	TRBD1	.	CASSLIHRDSSYEQYF	TGTGCCAGCAGCCTCATACACCGGGACAGTTCCTACGAGCAGTACTTC
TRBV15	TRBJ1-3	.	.	CATSRAPDRPNTIYF	TGTGCCACCAGCAGAGCCCCCGACAGACCCAACACCATATATTTT
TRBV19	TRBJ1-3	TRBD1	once	CASSKGQREDTIYF	TGTGCCAGTAGTAAGGGACAGAGGGAGGACACCATATATTTT
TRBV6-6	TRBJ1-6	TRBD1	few	CASSYSGDRDSPLHF	TGTGCCAGCAGTTACTCAGGGGACAGGGATTCACCCCTCCACTTT
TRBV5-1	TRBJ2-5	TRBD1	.	CASSTGTGETQYF	TGCGCCAGCAGCACCGGGACAGGAGAGACCCAGTACTTC
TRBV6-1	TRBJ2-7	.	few	CASTVQWYEQYF	TGTGCCAGCACTGTGCAGTGGTACGAGCAGTACTTC
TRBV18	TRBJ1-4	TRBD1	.	CASSPEQGKLFF	TGTGCCAGCTCACCGGAACAGGGGAAACTGTTTTTT
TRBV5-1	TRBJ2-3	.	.	CASSLGQLTDTQYF	TGCGCCAGCAGCTTAGGACAGCTGACAGATACGCAGTATTTT
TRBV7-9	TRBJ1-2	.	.	CASSSQGHYGYTF	TGTGCCAGCAGTTCACAGGGCCACTATGGCTACACCTTC
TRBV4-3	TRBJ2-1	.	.	CASSQAIAGFRSEQFF	TGCGCCAGCAGCCAAGCAATCGCGGGGTTTAGGTCTGAGCAGTTCTTC
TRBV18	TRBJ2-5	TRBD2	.	CASSPGGTQETQYF	TGTGCCAGCTCACCGGGGGGGACGCAAGAGACCCAGTACTTC
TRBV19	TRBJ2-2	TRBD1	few	CASSVDRGISGELFF	TGTGCCAGTAGTGTCGACAGGGGGATCTCCGGGGAGCTGTTTTTT
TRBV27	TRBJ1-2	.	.	CASSMSGRIYRDYGYTF	TGTGCCAGCAGTATGAGTGGTAGGATTTACAGAGACTATGGCTACACCTTC
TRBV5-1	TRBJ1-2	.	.	CASSLAGDYGYTF	TGCGCCAGCAGCTTGGCAGGGGACTATGGCTACACCTTC
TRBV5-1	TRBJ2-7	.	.	CASGSQGYEQYF	TGCGCCAGCGGATCACAGGGCTACGAGCAGTACTTC